The entry below describes one T cell receptor beta chain. Its antigen is undetermined. RNA was extracted from bulk tissue without any cell sorting. These data originate in a study of tumor and adjacent non-tumor tissue in lung cancer. Study-wide background: Each sample yielded 4 million to 5 million productive TCRbeta reads on average. The study, taken as a whole, reports: Significantly higher TCR diversity was found in tumor than normal lung.

The CDR3 covers 13 residues. The V gene's germline CDR1 is SQVTM and CDR2 ANQGSEA. A modified ARM-PCR protocol with three rounds of nested PCR amplified TCRbeta. TCRdb processed the multiplex PCR reads anew with MiXCR; each CDR3 protein has one entry. Counted here are approximately 120,000 distinct CDR3 sequences, approximately 82% occurring once; the ten biggest clones make up more than 35%. This chain joins TRBV29-1 and TRBJ1-1, with a tentative D call TRBD1 (5 bases). The sequencing sample was made of lung tumor tissue. The TCR was taken from a woman aged 60 to 75 with non-small cell lung cancer. For the CDR3, the DNA is TGCAGGGTCCAACAGGATCTGAACACTGAAGCTTTCTTT. Translating gives CRVQQDLNTEAFF.